Each of the 25 T cell receptor beta chains below was sequenced from the same sample in a study of blood T cells in healthy people across ages. For the second PCR, which ran for about 7 to 12 cycles, a sample-barcoded 5' primer and a J-beta primer mix were used. TCRdb re-called the 5' RACE reads with MiXCR, one entry per CDR3 protein. The sample consists of about 1,600,000 distinct CDR3 sequences, 42% of them appearing once. The sequencing sample was made of blood. The receptors stem from a woman aged 18-29 years in good health.

Regarding this clonotype: An end of the junction differs from the germline gene, which may be a read error. This rearrangement joins TRBV18 to TRBJ1-2; D remains unclear. The CDR3 runs 14 residues. The germline V gene encodes CDR1 KGHSH and CDR2 LQKENI. This CDR3 reads CANSPRSDYYGYTF. The CDR3 DNA follows: TGTGCCAACTCACCACGTTCAGATTACTATGGCTACACCTTC.

This clonotype was counted between two and nine times. The V and J genes are TRBV7-2 and TRBJ2-1, with 7 bases matching TRBD1. This CDR3 is built from 15 residues. The V segment lost 5 bases and the J segment 0 bases; nucleotides outside the gene matches: 4. Per the germline V gene, CDR1 is SGHTA and CDR2 is FQGNSA. The CDR3 nucleotides read TGTGCCAGCAGCCGGGACAGCCCCTCCTACAATGAGCAGTTCTTC. Translated: CASSRDSPSYNEQFF.

The CDR3 region is CASSSPTQGANTGELFF. As DNA, the CDR3 is TGTGCCAGCAGTTCCCCAACCCAGGGGGCCAACACCGGGGAGCTGTTTTTT. The J gene is TRBJ2-2, the V gene TRBV6-2 or TRBV6-3; 8 nucleotides match TRBD1. Germline loops: CDR1 MNHEY, CDR2 SVGEGT. The CDR3 runs 17 residues. V gave up 4 bases and J gave up 2 bases; unmatched junction bases: 9.

This clonotype has a single count. The chain is built from TRBV9 and TRBJ1-1; 7 bases agree with TRBD1. Losses at the gene ends were 1 base for V and 1 base for J; bases not matched to a gene: 1. CDR1 is SGDLS, CDR2 YYNGEE, per germline. The CDR3 contains 14 residues. The CDR3 region is CASSVQGENTEAFF. CDR3 coding DNA: TGTGCCAGCAGCGTACAGGGGGAGAACACTGAAGCTTTCTTT.

The V and J genes are TRBV14 and TRBJ1-2; D is possibly TRBD1 (5 bases). The CDR3 has 14 residues. V was cut by 1 base and J by 6 bases, with 12 bases left in between. Germline CDR1 and CDR2: SGHDN and FVKESK. CDR3 in amino acids: CASSQVGDWDGYTF. CDR3 bases: TGTGCCAGCAGCCAAGTAGGGGACTGGGATGGCTACACCTTC.

As concerns this clonotype: A much larger clone differs from this one at a single base, so this may be a read error. The CDR3 is CASSSPSGRTEQFF. CDR3 nucleotide sequence: TGCGCCAGCAGCTCGCCTAGCGGGAGGACTGAGCAGTTCTTC. The chain couples TRBV5-1 to TRBJ2-1, with 11 bases lining up with TRBD2. Trimming took 3 bases from V and 9 from J; bases not matched to a gene: 5. This CDR3 region has 14 residues. The germline CDR1 and CDR2 sequences are SGHRS and YFSETQ.

V is TRBV4-1 and J is TRBJ2-2; 9 bases line up with TRBD2. The length of the CDR3 is 16 residues. The J segment lost 1 base and the V segment lost 5 bases, leaving 5 bases of the junction unmatched. CDR1 is MGHRA and CDR2 is YSYEKL in the germline V gene. DNA for the CDR3: TGCGCCAGCAGCGCCCTGACTAGCGGGAACACCGGGGAGCTGTTTTTT. Its translation is CASSALTSGNTGELFF.

This clonotype showed up just a few times. The rearrangement joins TRBV14 to TRBJ1-2; D is ambiguous. Germline-derived CDR1 and CDR2 are SGHDN and FVKESK. The CDR3 has 15 residues. V was shortened by 0 bases and J by 1 base, with 9 bases between the two germline ends. The CDR3 region is CASSQDSVSNYGYTF. CDR3 DNA: TGTGCCAGCAGCCAAGATTCAGTCAGTAACTATGGCTACACCTTC. The full variable domain, its missing parts supplied by reference TRBV14 and TRBJ1-2, is EAGVTQFPSHSVIEKGQTVTLRCDPISGHDNLYWYRRVMGKEIKFLLHFVKESKQDESGMPNNRFLAERTGGTYSTLKVQPAELEDSGVYFCASSQDSVSNYGYTFGSGTRLTVV.

The chain has TRBV7-9 and TRBJ1-5, with TRBD1 as a possible D gene (5 bases). Trimming stripped 5 bases from V and 0 bases from J, with 20 bases between. The CDR3 sequence is 18 residues long. Germline CDR1 and CDR2: SEHNR and FQNEAQ (reference sequence). CDR3 protein: CASSPGTVGTYSNQPQHF. The CDR3 bases are TGTGCCAGCAGCCCTGGGACGGTTGGAACATATAGCAATCAGCCCCAGCATTTT.

This clonotype has more than one count but fewer than ten. The V and J genes are TRBV20-1 and TRBJ1-6; 9 positions match TRBD1. Germline CDR1 is DFQATT and CDR2 is SNEGSKA (reference sequence). The CDR3 has 16 amino acids. V was clipped by 3 bases and J by 7 bases; unmatched bases: 10. The CDR3 loop reads CSASNTGGLDNSPLHF. CDR3 nucleotides: TGCAGTGCTAGTAACACAGGGGGCTTGGACAATTCACCCCTCCACTTT.

This clonotype appeared a few times. The chain carries TRBV20-1 and TRBJ2-3; the D gene could be TRBD1 or TRBD2 (5 bases each). CDR1 is DFQATT and CDR2 is SNEGSKA in the germline V gene (reference sequence). The CDR3 totals 14 residues. Trimming took off 6 bases at V and 6 bases at J, with 19 bases between the two ends. The CDR3 DNA reads as TGCAGTGCCACGGGGTCCGGGGCATGGGATACGCAGTATTTT. Protein product: CSATGSGAWDTQYF.

This clonotype has more than one count but fewer than ten. V gene TRBV7-2 combines with J gene TRBJ2-1, with D possibly TRBD2 on 6 matching bases. CDR1 is SGHTA, CDR2 FQGNSA, per germline. This CDR3 contains 14 residues. With 8 bases removed from V and 10 bases from J, the gap between germline ends came to 21 bases. The CDR3 reads CASLLTGAAGEQFF. The CDR3 DNA follows: TGTGCCAGCCTCTTAACGGGAGCGGCTGGGGAGCAGTTCTTC.

V and J are TRBV6-6 and TRBJ1-5; the D is unclear. Trimming took off 8 bases at V and 13 bases at J, with 15 bases between the two ends. This CDR3 contains 11 residues. Germline CDR1 MNHNY, CDR2 SVGAGI (reference sequence). The CDR3 spells CASLGLRAQHF. The CDR3 nucleotides are TGTGCCAGCCTAGGCCTCCGAGCACAGCATTTT.

This clonotype came up many times. This chain joins TRBV7-8 and TRBJ2-7; TRBD2 agrees at 7 bases. V gave up 3 bases and J gave up 0 bases; unmatched junction bases: 2. This CDR3 is 14 amino acids long. Germline loops: CDR1 SGHVS, CDR2 FQNEAQ. CDR3 DNA: TGTGCCAGCAGCTTCGGGGGGAACTCCTACGAGCAGTACTTC. Translating gives CASSFGGNSYEQYF.

CDR3 in DNA: TGTGCCAGCAGTTTCCTGATAGGGCTGGCCCAAGGCTACACCTTC. It codes for CASSFLIGLAQGYTF. V usage is TRBV12-3 or TRBV12-4 and J usage is TRBJ1-2; D unresolved. Trimming shortened V by 3 bases and J by 8 bases, and 19 bases separated the two germline ends. This CDR3 contains 15 residues.

This clonotype was picked up a small number of times. The gene calls are TRBV27 and TRBJ2-7, with TRBD2 matching 9 bases. Germline V lookup: CDR1 MNHEY, CDR2 SMNVEV (reference sequence). CDR3 length: 16 residues. V was clipped by 5 bases and J by 0 bases; unmatched bases: 8. This CDR3 is CASSKPSGIYSYEQYF. The CDR3 DNA is TGTGCCAGCAGTAAACCTAGCGGGATTTACTCCTACGAGCAGTACTTC.

V is TRBV7-8 and J is TRBJ2-3; D may match TRBD1 or TRBD2 (6 bases each). Germline CDR1 and CDR2: SGHVS and FQNEAQ. Trimming took off 3 bases at V and 1 base at J, with 14 bases between the two ends. CDR3 length: 16 amino acids. CDR3 sequence: CASSFPGAGGTDTQYF. CDR3 sequence (DNA): TGTGCCAGCAGCTTCCCGGGGGCGGGCGGCACAGATACGCAGTATTTT.

V usage is TRBV28 and J usage is TRBJ1-2; tentative D call: TRBD1 (5 bases). V lost 6 bases and J 7 bases, leaving 21 bases between the germline ends. The CDR3 sequence is 15 residues long. Germline V gene lookup returns CDR1 MDHEN and CDR2 SYDVKM. The CDR3 bases are TGTGCCAGCAGCACAGGTGCGGAGAACCCTAGTGGCTACACCTTC. This codes for CASSTGAENPSGYTF.

This clonotype was counted between two and nine times. The chain is built from TRBV20-1 and TRBJ2-7, with D possibly TRBD2 on 5 matching bases. The CDR3 loop spans 15 amino acids. Trimming removed 2 bases at V and 3 bases at J, with 17 bases between. CDR1 and CDR2 from the germline V gene are DFQATT and SNEGSKA (reference sequence). The DNA of the CDR3 is TGCAGTGCTAGATATGTCGGGATTTATGGCTACGAGCAGTACTTC. It encodes CSARYVGIYGYEQYF.

This clonotype occurred once. This rearrangement joins TRBV6-5 to TRBJ1-1; D might be TRBD1 (5 bases). Trimming cost V 11 bases and J 1 base, with 11 bases left between them. The length of the CDR3 is 12 residues. Per germline, CDR1 MNHEY and CDR2 SVGAGI. The CDR3 nucleotides read TGTGCCGTGGGGCAAGGGAACACTGAAGCTTTCTTT. Translation: CAVGQGNTEAFF.

The genes are TRBV5-6 and TRBJ1-4; maybe TRBD1 (6 bases). Trimming took off 6 bases at V and 7 bases at J, with 22 bases between the two ends. Germline CDR1 reads SGHDT; CDR2 reads YYEEEE. The CDR3 has 16 residues. CDR3 nucleotides: TGTGCCAGCACCCCGGGACACTCTAAACAGGGTGAAAAACTGTTTTTT. As protein: CASTPGHSKQGEKLFF. The full variable domain, rest sourced from reference TRBV5-6 and TRBJ1-4, is DAGVTQSPTHLIKTRGQQVTLRCSPKSGHDTVSWYQQALGQGPQFIFQYYEEEERQRGNFPDRFSGHQFPNYSSELNVNALLLGDSALYLCASTPGHSKQGEKLFFGSGTQLSVL.

V usage is TRBV12-3 or TRBV12-4 and J usage is TRBJ1-4, with a weak D call TRBD1 (5 bases). This CDR3 region has 14 residues. The ends were cut back, 5 bases at V and 4 bases at J, with 11 bases in the middle. The CDR3 DNA reads TGTGCCAGCAGTGTAGGGGTCGTTAATGAAAAACTGTTTTTT. Translated: CASSVGVVNEKLFF.

In DNA form, the CDR3 reads TGTGCCAGCAGCCAAGATCCGGGACAGGTCTATGGCTACACCTTC. Translation: CASSQDPGQVYGYTF. The chain joins TRBV3-1 to TRBJ1-2; 8 bases match TRBD1. Per the germline V gene, CDR1 is LGHDT and CDR2 is YNNKEL (reference sequence). J gave up 4 bases and V 0 bases, and 4 bases lay outside the gene matches. The CDR3 has 15 amino acids.

Concerning this clonotype: A read error may be the cause here, since a much bigger clone is one base away. V is TRBV29-1 and J is TRBJ1-2; 8 bases agree with TRBD1. CDR3 length equals 13 residues. V lost 3 bases to trimming and J lost 6 bases; unmatched junction nucleotides: 6. Germline assignment: CDR1 SQVTM and CDR2 ANQGSEA. The CDR3 loop reads CSVDPTGDHGYTF. DNA for the CDR3: TGCAGCGTTGACCCGACAGGGGACCATGGCTACACCTTC. Supplemented by reference TRBV29-1 and TRBJ1-2, the full variable domain reads SAVISQKPSRDICQRGTSLTIQCQVDSQVTMMFWYRQQPGQSLTLIATANQGSEATYESGFVIDKFPISRPNLTFSTLTVSNMSPEDSSIYLCSVDPTGDHGYTFGSGTRLTVV.

The chain couples TRBV3-1 to TRBJ2-7; 8 bases are shared with TRBD1. Germline lookup yields CDR1 LGHDT and CDR2 YNNKEL (reference sequence). This CDR3 comprises 12 residues. V was pared by 6 bases and J by 6 bases, with 4 bases of the junction left unmatched. Written as DNA, the CDR3 is TGTGCCAGCAGACCCACAGGGGGCGAGCAGTACTTC. Translation: CASRPTGGEQYF.